The sequence of this T cell receptor (beta chain) was determined in a study of T cell responses to AZD1222 COVID-19 vaccine (dated by TCRdb to about 2021). With regard to the full study: TCR sequencing covered 233 trial participants: 207 given two doses of AZD1222 and about 26 given two doses of MenACWY control vaccine. Trial participants were enrolled into age subgroups of 18-55, 56-69 and 70-plus years, which contained 148, 28 and 57 TCR-sequenced participants, respectively.

Reading the label with the study, this specimen's time point is: about 28 days (+/-7) after the second vaccine dose. AZD1222 recipients with second doses at about 4 weeks or about 12 weeks were pooled, because spike-specific TCR depth and breadth did not differ between schedules. Vaccinee samples were obtained from the UK trials COV001 and COV002, which included a single-blind randomized controlled phase 2/3 trial of AZD1222 (ChAdOx1 nCoV-19) in healthy adults. For TCRbeta chain sequencing, PBMC samples from trial participants were taken at day 0 and at day 28 after the second dose. General study outcomes and caveats: The 56-69-year group was small, and its depth increase did not reach significance, likely because of low power. Conclusions about previously exposed vaccinees were limited because only a handful of AZD1222 recipients were SARS-CoV-2 seropositive at baseline. The vaccine-associated CD4 TCRs covered the entire spike protein, and the dominant responses fell in regions 160-218 and 743-854. A significant rise in spike-specific TCR breadth and depth was observed after two AZD1222 doses relative to day 0 and relative to MenACWY recipients. Reportedly, close to half of the unique spike-specific TCRs recognized epitopes lying outside the regions that are mutated in the B.1.351 and B.1.1.7 variants. Participants were mostly white British, with more females than males. The authors suggested clonal diversity may have been underestimated. Because no samples from the day 14 peak response were available, repertoires could be characterized only after the peak T cell response.

As for this clone: No antigen is known for it. There are no base qualities to consult, and no much larger clone falls within one base.

The CDR3 regions of human TCRbeta chains were analyzed by immunosequencing. For the original study's pipeline: Repertoire TCRs were matched against a reference library of SARS-CoV-2-specific TCRs generated with the MIRA antigen-specificity platform. Breadth meant the fraction of unique TCRs that were SARS-CoV-2-associated, whereas depth meant the fraction of total T cells that were SARS-CoV-2-associated. Using the MIRA data, each spike-specific TCR was mapped to the spike region that the TCR reacts to and placed in a CD4 or CD8 class. Log10-transformed breadth and depth values were compared by one-way ANOVA with Sidak's multiple comparisons tests. TCRdb mirrors the immuneACCESS table, restricted to in-frame sequences. Some clones are absent from its copies; in checked studies, under half trace to an unresolved V gene, and the reason for the others is unknown. V and J calls and clone size are as listed in that table; D and trimming were resolved from the DNA. This sample has 130,000 or so clones in its table, and 80% to 95% of those were observed once. About 4.1% of the sample lies in the top ten.

V is reduced by 0 bases and J by 6 bases, leaving a spacing of 11 bases between them. In the germline V gene, CDR1 corresponds to LGHNA and CDR2 to YSLEER. From the cysteine through the phenylalanine, the CDR3 covers 15 amino acids. Only CDR3 DNA remains: 45 bases, in frame from the first base. Sample: peripheral blood, taken 28 days after the second AZD1222 dose. The TCR originated in an adult who received the AZD1222 COVID-19 vaccine. This receptor chain uses TRBV4-3 and TRBJ2-2; the D gene remains uncertain. CDR3 loop: CASSQDRPLAGELFF. The DNA is as follows: TGCGCCAGCAGCCAAGATAGGCCGTTGGCCGGGGAGCTGTTTTTT.